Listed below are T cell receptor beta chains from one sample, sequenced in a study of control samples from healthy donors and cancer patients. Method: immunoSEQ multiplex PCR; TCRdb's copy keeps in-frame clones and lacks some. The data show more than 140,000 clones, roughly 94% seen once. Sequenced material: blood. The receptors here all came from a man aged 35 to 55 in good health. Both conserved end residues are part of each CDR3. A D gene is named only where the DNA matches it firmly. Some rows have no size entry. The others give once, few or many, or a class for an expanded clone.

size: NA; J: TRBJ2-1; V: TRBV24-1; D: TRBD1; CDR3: CATSAPGQGPSGEQFF; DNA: TGTGCCACCAGTGCCCCGGGACAGGGCCCTTCGGGTGAGCAGTTCTTC
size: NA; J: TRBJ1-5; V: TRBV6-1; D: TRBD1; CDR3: CASSEYRGWYQPQHF; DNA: TGTGCCAGCAGTGAATACAGGGGGTGGTATCAGCCCCAGCATTTT
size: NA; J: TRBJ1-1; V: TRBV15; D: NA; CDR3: CATSRDELVNTEAFF; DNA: TGTGCCACCAGCAGAGATGAGTTGGTGAACACTGAAGCTTTCTTT
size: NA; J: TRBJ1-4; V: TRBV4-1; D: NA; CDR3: CASSQVARRTTNEKLFF; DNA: TGCGCCAGCAGCCAAGTAGCCAGGCGTACAACTAATGAAAAACTGTTTTTT
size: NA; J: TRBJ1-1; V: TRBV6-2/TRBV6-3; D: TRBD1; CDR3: CASSYPDRVTEAFF; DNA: TGTGCCAGCAGTTACCCCGACAGGGTCACTGAAGCTTTCTTT
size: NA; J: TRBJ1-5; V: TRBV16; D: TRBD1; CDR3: CASSQPDRANQPQHF; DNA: TGTGCCAGCAGCCAGCCCGACAGGGCCAATCAGCCCCAGCATTTT
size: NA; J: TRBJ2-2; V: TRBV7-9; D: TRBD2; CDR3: CASSLLAVTGELFF; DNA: TGTGCCAGCAGCTTACTAGCGGTGACCGGGGAGCTGTTTTTT
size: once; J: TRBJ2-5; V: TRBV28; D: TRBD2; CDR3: CASSLSLTSGRFVTQYF; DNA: TGTGCCAGCAGTTTATCCCTGACTAGCGGGCGTTTCGTGACCCAGTACTTC
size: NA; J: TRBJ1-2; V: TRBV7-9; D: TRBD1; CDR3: CASSPRDRVIYGYTF; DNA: TGTGCCAGCAGCCCCAGGGACAGGGTGATCTATGGCTACACCTTC
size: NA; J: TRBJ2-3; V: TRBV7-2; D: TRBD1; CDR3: CASSSTGASTDTQYF; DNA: TGTGCCAGCAGCTCAACAGGGGCGAGCACAGATACGCAGTATTTT
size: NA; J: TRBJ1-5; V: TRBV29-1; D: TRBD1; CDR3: CSPGTGVTHSNQPQHF; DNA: TGCAGCCCCGGGACAGGGGTAACCCATAGCAATCAGCCCCAGCATTTT
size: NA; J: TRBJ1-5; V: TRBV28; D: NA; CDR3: CASSDELVYSNQPQHF; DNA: TGTGCCAGCAGCGATGAACTAGTTTATAGCAATCAGCCCCAGCATTTT
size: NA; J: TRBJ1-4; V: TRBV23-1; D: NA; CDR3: CASSQNDTKGEKLFF; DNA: TGCGCCAGCAGTCAAAATGACACAAAGGGTGAAAAACTGTTTTTT
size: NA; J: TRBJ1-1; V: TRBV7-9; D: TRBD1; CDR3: CASSPLPGQGSNTEAFF; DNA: TGTGCCAGCAGCCCTCTACCGGGACAGGGCTCGAACACTGAAGCTTTCTTT
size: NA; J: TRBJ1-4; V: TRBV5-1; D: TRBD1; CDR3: CASSYMQGAGEKLFF; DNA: TGCGCCAGCAGCTACATGCAGGGGGCGGGTGAAAAACTGTTTTTT
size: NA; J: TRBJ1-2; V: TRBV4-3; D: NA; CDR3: CASSQVAAPANYGYTF; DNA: TGCGCCAGCAGCCAAGTAGCAGCACCCGCTAACTATGGCTACACCTTC
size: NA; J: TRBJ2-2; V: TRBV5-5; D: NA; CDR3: CASSLSGRDTGELFF; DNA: TGTGCCAGCAGCTTGTCGGGGCGGGACACCGGGGAGCTGTTTTTT